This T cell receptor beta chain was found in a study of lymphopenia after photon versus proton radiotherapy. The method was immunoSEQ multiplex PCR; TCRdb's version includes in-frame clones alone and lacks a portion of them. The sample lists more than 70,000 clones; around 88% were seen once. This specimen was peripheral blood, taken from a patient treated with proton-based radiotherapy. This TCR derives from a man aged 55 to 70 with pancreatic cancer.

CDR3 region: CASGRDRGTDTQYF. Here the CDR3 DNA reads TGTGCCAGCGGCCGGGACAGGGGTACAGATACGCAGTATTTT. V usage is TRBV7-2 and J usage is TRBJ2-3; 10 positions agree with TRBD1. The CDR3 has 14 amino acids. Germline lookup yields CDR1 SGHTA and CDR2 FQGNSA. The J segment lost 3 bases and the V segment lost 8 bases, leaving 5 bases of the junction unmatched.